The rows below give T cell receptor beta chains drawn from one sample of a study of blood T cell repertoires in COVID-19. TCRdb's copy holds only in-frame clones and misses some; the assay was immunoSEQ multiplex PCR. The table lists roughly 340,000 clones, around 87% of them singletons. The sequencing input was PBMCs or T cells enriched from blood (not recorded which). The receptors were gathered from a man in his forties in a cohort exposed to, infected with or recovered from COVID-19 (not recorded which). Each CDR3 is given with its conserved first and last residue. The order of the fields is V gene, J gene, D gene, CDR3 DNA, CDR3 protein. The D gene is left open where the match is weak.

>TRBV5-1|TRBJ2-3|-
TGCGCCAGCGGAGACAGCACAGATACGCAGTATTTT
CASGDSTDTQYF
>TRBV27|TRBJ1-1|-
TGTGCCAGCAGTCCATCGGTCCTGAAGGGGACTGAAGCTTTCTTT
CASSPSVLKGTEAFF
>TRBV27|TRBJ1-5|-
TGTGCCAGCAGTTTATTTCGTAATCAGCCCCAGCATTTT
CASSLFRNQPQHF
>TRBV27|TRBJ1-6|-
TGTGCCAGCAGCTGGGGGGGCTATAATTCACCCCTCCACTTT
CASSWGGYNSPLHF
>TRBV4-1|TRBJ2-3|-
TGCGCCAGCAGCCAAGAACAGTACACCACAGATACGCAGTATTTT
CASSQEQYTTDTQYF
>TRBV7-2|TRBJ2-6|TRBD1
TGTGCCAGCACCAGGGACAGGGGTGACAACGTCCTGACTTTC
CASTRDRGDNVLTF
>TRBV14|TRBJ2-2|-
TGTGCCAGCAGCCCTCCCAGGGGATCGCGCACCGGGGAGCTGTTTTTT
CASSPPRGSRTGELFF
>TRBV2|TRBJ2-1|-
TGTGCCAGCAGTGATCGGACTTTTAATGAGCAGTTCTTC
CASSDRTFNEQFF
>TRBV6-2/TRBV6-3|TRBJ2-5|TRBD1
TGTGCCAGCAGTCGACAGGGGGATCCAGAGACCCAGTACTTC
CASSRQGDPETQYF
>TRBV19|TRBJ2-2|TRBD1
TGTGCCAGTAGAATAACAGGGGCCGGGGAGCTGTTTTTT
CASRITGAGELFF
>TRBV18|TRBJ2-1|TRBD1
TGTGCCAGCTCACCACCGGGACAGGGGGTCTACAATGAGCAGTTCTTC
CASSPPGQGVYNEQFF
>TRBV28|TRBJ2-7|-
TGTGCCAGCTCTCTCGTAGGAGGTTCCTACGAGCAGTACTTC
CASSLVGGSYEQYF
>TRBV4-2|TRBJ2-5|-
TGTGCCAGCAGCCAAGACCAGGTTTTAGGAGAGACCCAGTACTTC
CASSQDQVLGETQYF
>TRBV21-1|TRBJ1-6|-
TGTGCCAGCAGGAAAGGGGAGAGGGGGTCTGATAATTCACCCCTCCACTTT
CASRKGERGSDNSPLHF
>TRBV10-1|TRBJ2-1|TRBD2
TGCGCCAGCAGTGTTAGCGGGAGGAAGCCCTACAATGAGCAGTTCTTC
CASSVSGRKPYNEQFF
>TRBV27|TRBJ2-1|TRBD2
TGTGCCAGCAGTTTATATCGCGGGAGCTCCTACAATGAGCAGTTCTTC
CASSLYRGSSYNEQFF
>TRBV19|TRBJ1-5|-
TGTGCCAGTAGTTCCCAGGTTAGCGGCAATCAGCCCCAGCATTTT
CASSSQVSGNQPQHF
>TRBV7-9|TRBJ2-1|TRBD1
TGTGCCAGCAGCTGGTACAGGGGGCCCTCGGGAAATGAGCAGTTCTTC
CASSWYRGPSGNEQFF
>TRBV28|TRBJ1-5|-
TGTGCCAGCAGTTTACTTGTTGAGCCCCAGCATTTT
CASSLLVEPQHF
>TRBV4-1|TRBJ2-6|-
TGCGCCAGCAGCATACGAGCGGCTGGGGCCAACGTCCTGACTTTC
CASSIRAAGANVLTF
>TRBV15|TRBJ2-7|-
TGTGCCACCAGCAGAGATAAAGGGGCTACCCAGTCGAGTCAGTACTTC
CATSRDKGATQSSQYF
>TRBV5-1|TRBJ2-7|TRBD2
TGCGCCAGCAGTTCCGGGACTAAAAACTACGAGCAGTACTTC
CASSSGTKNYEQYF